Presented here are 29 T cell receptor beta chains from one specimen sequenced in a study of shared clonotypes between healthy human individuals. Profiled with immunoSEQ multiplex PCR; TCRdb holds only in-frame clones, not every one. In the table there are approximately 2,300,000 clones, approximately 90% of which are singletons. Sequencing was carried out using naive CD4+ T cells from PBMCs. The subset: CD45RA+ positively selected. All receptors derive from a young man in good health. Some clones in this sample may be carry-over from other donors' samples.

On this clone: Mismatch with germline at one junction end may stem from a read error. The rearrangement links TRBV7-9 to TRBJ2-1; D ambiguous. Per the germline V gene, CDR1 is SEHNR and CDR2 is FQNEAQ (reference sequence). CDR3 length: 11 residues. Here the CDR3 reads CASSFGTDGVF. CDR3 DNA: TGTGCCAGCAGCTTCGGAACAGATGGGGTCTTC.

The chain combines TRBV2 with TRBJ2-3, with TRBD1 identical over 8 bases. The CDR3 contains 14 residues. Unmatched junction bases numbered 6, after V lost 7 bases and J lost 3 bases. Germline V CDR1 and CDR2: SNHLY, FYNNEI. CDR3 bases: TGTGCCAGCAATGTGCAGGGGGCGACAGATACGCAGTATTTT. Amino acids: CASNVQGATDTQYF.

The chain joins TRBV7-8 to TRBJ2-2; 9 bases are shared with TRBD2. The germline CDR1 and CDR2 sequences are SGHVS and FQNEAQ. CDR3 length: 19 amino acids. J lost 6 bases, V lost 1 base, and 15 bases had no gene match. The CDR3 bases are TGTGCCAGCAGCTTAGTTCTAGCGGGAAATGGGGGTCGTCCCGGGGAGCTGTTTTTT. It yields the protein CASSLVLAGNGGRPGELFF.

CDR3 nucleotides: TGTGCCACCCTAGGACTAGCGGGAGAGGGAGGGTACAATGAGCAGTTCTTC. Translation: CATLGLAGEGGYNEQFF. This chain joins TRBV5-4 and TRBJ2-1; TRBD2 matches at 13 bases. J gave up 4 bases and V 9 bases, and 13 bases lay outside the gene matches. CDR3 length: 17 amino acids. The germline CDR1 and CDR2 sequences are SGHNT and YYREEE (reference sequence).

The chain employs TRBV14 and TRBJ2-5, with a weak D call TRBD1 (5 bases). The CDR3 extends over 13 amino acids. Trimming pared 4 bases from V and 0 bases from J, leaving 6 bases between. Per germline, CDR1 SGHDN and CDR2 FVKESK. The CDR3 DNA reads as TGTGCCAGCAGCCGGGGCCACCAAGAGACCCAGTACTTC. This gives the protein CASSRGHQETQYF.

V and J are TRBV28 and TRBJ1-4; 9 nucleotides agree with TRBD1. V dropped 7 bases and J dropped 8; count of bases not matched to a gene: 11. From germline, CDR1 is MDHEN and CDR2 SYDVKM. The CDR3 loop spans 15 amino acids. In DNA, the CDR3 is TGTGCCAGCACCTTTTACGGGACAGGGAAAGAAAAACTGTTTTTT. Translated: CASTFYGTGKEKLFF.

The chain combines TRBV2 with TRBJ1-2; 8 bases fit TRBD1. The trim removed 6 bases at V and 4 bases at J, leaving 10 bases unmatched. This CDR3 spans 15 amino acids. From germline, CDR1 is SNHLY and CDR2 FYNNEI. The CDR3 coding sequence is TGTGCCAGCAGACACGAGAGGGACAGGACCTATGGCTACACCTTC. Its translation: CASRHERDRTYGYTF.

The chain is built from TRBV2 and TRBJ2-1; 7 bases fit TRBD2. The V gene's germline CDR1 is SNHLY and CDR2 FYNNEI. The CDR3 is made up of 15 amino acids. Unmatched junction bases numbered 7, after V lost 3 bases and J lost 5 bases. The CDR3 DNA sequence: TGTGCCAGCAGTGAGACCGGGAGGTACAACAATGAGCAGTTCTTC. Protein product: CASSETGRYNNEQFF. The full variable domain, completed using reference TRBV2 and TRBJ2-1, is EPEVTQTPSHQVTQMGQEVILRCVPISNHLYFYWYRQILGQKVEFLVSFYNNEISEKSEIFDDQFSVERPDGSNFTLKIRSTKLEDSAMYFCASSETGRYNNEQFFGPGTRLTVL.

CDR3 nucleotide sequence: TGTGCCAGTAGGGACAGGGTCATGCATTCACCCCTCCACTTT. Protein: CASRDRVMHSPLHF. The genes are TRBV6-5 and TRBJ1-6, with TRBD1 matching over 9 bases. Germline V gene data show CDR1 as MNHEY and CDR2 as SVGAGI. This CDR3 region has 14 residues. J lost 8 bases, V lost 9 bases, and 8 bases had no gene match.

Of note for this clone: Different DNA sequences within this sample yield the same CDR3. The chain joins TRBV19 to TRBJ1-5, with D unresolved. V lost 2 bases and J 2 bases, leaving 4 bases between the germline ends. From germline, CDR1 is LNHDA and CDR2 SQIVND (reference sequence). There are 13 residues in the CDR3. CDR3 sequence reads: CASSITGNQPQHF. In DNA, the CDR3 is TGTGCCAGTAGTATAACAGGCAATCAGCCCCAGCATTTT.

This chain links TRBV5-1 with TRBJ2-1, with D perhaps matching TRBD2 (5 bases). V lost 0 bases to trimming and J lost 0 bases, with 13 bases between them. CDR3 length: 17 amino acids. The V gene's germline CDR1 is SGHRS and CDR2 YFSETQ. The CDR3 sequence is CASSLAVATSSYNEQFF. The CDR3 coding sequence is TGCGCCAGCAGCTTGGCGGTAGCGACGAGCTCCTACAATGAGCAGTTCTTC.

The CDR3 nucleotides read TGTGCTAGTGGTTTGGTAGTAGCGGGAGCCAACACCGGGGAGCTGTTTTTT. Translating gives CASGLVVAGANTGELFF. V is TRBV12-5 and J is TRBJ2-2; 9 positions agree with TRBD2. The CDR3 runs to 17 residues. Germline CDR1 and CDR2: LGHNT and FRNRAP. The trim removed 0 bases at V and 2 bases at J, leaving 4 bases unmatched.

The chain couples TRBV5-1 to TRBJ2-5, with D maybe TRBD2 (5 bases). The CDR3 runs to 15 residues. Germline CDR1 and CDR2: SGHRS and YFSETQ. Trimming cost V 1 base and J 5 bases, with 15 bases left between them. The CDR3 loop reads CASSLLVSPGETQYF. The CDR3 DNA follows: TGCGCCAGCAGCTTGTTAGTCAGCCCGGGGGAGACCCAGTACTTC.

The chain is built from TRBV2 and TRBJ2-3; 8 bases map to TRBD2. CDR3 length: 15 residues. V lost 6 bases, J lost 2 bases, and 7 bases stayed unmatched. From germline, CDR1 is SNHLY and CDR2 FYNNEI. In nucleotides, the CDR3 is TGTGCCAGCAGGCTCGGACTAGCCCACACAGATACGCAGTATTTT. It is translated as CASRLGLAHTDTQYF.

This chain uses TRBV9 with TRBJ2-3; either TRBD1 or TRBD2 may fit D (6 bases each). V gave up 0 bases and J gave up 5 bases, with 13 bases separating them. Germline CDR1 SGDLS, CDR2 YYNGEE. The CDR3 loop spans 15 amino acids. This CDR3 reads CASSVEGGLGDTQYF. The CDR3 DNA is TGTGCCAGCAGCGTAGAGGGGGGCTTGGGAGATACGCAGTATTTT.

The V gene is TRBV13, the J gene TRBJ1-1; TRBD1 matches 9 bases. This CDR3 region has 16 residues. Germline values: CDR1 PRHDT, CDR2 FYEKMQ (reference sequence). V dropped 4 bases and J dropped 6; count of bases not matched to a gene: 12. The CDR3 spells CASSSTGTGFIAEAFF. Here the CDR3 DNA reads TGTGCCAGCAGCTCAACCGGGACAGGGTTTATCGCTGAAGCTTTCTTT.

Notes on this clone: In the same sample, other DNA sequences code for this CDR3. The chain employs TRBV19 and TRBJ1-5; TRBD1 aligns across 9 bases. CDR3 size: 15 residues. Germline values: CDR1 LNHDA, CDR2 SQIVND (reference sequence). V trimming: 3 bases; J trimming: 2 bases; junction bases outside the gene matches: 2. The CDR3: CASSMRDRGNQPQHF. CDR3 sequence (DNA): TGTGCCAGTAGTATGAGGGACAGGGGCAATCAGCCCCAGCATTTT.

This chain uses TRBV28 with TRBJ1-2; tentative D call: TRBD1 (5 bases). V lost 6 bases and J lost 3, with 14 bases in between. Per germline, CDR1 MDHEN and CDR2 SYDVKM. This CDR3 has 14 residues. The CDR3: CASSRDQLDYGYTF. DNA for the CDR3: TGTGCCAGCAGCAGGGATCAGTTGGACTATGGCTACACCTTC.

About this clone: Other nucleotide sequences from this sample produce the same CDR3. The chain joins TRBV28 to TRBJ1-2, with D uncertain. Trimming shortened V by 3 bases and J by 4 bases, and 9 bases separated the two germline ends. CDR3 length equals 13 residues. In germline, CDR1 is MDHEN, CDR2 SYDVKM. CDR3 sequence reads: CASSFGAGYGYTF. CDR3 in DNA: TGTGCCAGCAGTTTTGGAGCAGGCTATGGCTACACCTTC.

The CDR3 loop is CASSLEPVGSHNEQFF. In DNA form, the CDR3 reads TGTGCCAGCAGCTTAGAACCCGTCGGGAGCCACAATGAGCAGTTCTTC. The J gene is TRBJ2-1, the V gene TRBV11-2, with D perhaps TRBD2 (6 bases). CDR3 length: 16 residues. V dropped 0 bases and J dropped 5 bases, with 14 bases sitting between them. The germline V gene encodes CDR1 SGHAT and CDR2 FQNNGV.

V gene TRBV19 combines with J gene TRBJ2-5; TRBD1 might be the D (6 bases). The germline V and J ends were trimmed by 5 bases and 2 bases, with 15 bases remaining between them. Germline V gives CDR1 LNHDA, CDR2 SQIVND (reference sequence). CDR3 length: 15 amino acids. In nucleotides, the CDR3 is TGTGCCAGTAGTTCCCGCGCGAGGGGGCAAGAGACCCAGTACTTC. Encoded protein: CASSSRARGQETQYF.

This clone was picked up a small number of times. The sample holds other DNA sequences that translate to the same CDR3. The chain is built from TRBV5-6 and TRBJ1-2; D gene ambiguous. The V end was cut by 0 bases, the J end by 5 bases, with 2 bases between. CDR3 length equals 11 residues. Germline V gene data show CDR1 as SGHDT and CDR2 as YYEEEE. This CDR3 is CASSLGYGYTF. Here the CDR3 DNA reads TGTGCCAGCAGCTTGGGGTATGGCTACACCTTC.

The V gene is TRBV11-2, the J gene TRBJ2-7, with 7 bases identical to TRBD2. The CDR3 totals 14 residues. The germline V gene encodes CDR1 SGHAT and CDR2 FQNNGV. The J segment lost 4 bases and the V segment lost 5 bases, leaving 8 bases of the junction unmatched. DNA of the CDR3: TGTGCCAGCAGCCCCTTAGGACTAGTGTACGAGCAGTACTTC. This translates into CASSPLGLVYEQYF.

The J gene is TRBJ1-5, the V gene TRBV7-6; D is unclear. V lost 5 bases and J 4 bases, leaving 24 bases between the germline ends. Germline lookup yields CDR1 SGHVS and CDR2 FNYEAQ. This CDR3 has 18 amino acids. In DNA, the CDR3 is TGTGCCAGCAGCAAGAGGAATCCGGGCCACACTAAAAATCAGCCCCAGCATTTT. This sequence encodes CASSKRNPGHTKNQPQHF.

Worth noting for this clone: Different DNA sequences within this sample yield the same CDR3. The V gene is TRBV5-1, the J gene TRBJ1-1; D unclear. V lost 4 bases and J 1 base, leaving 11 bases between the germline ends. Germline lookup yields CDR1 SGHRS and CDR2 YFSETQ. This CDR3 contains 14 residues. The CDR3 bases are TGCGCCAGCAGCCCAAACCGGGCGAACACTGAAGCTTTCTTT. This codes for CASSPNRANTEAFF.

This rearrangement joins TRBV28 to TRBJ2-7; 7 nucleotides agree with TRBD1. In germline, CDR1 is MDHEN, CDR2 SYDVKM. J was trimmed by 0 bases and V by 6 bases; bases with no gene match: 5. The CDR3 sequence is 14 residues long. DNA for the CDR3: TGTGCCAGCAGAACGGGACAGAACTCCTACGAGCAGTACTTC. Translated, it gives CASRTGQNSYEQYF.

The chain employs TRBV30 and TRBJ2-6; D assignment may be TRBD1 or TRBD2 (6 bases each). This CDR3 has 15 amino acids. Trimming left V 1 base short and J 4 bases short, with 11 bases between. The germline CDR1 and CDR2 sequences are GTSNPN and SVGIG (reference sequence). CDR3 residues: CAWSGGARGANVLTF. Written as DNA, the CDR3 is TGTGCCTGGAGTGGGGGGGCGCGGGGGGCCAACGTCCTGACTTTC.

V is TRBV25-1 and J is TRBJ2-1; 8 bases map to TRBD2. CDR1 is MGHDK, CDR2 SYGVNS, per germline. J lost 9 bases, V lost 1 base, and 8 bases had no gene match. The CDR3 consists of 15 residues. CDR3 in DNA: TGTGCCAGCAGTGAATGGACGGGAGGGCCCGGTGAGCAGTTCTTC. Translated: CASSEWTGGPGEQFF.

For the CDR3, the DNA is TGCGCCAGCAGCTTGGTAGCGGGAGGGCCCGCCAATGAGCAGTTCTTC. This sequence encodes CASSLVAGGPANEQFF. The V and J genes are TRBV5-1 and TRBJ2-1, with TRBD2 identical over 11 bases. The germline gives CDR1 SGHRS, CDR2 YFSETQ. V lost 0 bases, J lost 6 bases, and 5 bases stayed unmatched. CDR3 length: 16 amino acids.